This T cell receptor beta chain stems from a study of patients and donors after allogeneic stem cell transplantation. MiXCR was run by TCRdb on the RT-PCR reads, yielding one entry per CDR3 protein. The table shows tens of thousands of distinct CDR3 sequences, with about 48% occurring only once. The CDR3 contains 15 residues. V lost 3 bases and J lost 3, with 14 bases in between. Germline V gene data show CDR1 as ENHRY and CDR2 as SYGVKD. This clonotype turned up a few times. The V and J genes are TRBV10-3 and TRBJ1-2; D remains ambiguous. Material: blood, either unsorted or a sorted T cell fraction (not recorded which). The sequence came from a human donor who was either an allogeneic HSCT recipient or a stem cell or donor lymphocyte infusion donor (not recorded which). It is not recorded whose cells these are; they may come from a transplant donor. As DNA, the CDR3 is TGTGCCATCAGTGAAGCGGATGGGAATCACTATGGCTACACCTTC. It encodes CAISEADGNHYGYTF.